The T cell receptor (beta chain) described here comes from a study of shared clonotypes between healthy human individuals. In the study overall: For every donor, three CD4 naive, three CD4 memory, two CD8 naive and one CD8 memory plates were used. Study results and limitations: Although depth was large, rarefaction showed that sequencing of the sorted subsets was incomplete.

Using immunoSEQ multiplex PCR, the repertoire was profiled, and TCRdb retains in-frame clones only, with some absent. The sample includes roughly 1,000,000 clones, around 82% of them seen just once. As concerns this clone: Its antigen is not identified.

The clonotype was recovered from a man between 18 and 29 years old in good health. Some clones in this sample may be carry-over from other donors' samples. The source material was memory CD4+ T cells from PBMCs. The subset was: CD45RA-negative fraction.

CDR3 nucleotides: TGCGCCAGCAGCGGGGACAGGGTGTTTCCCGGGGAGCTGTTTTTT. As protein: CASSGDRVFPGELFF. The V call is TRBV5-1, the J call TRBJ2-2, with TRBD1 matching over 9 bases. This CDR3 is 15 amino acids long. Germline V gives CDR1 SGHRS, CDR2 YFSETQ. The V gene end was trimmed by 4 bases and the J gene end by 6 bases; junction bases not matched to a gene: 7.